This passage covers 31 T cell receptor beta chains from one sample sequenced in a study of cytotoxic CD8 clonotypes in ibrutinib-treated CLL. Libraries were prepared by immunoSEQ multiplex PCR; TCRdb keeps only in-frame clonotypes and omits some of them. The top ten clones hold about an eighth of a sample with hundreds of thousands of clones, approximately 75% of them seen once. Here the sequenced sample was PBMCs, taken after 12 months of ibrutinib treatment. The receptor source for this set is a human donor with chronic lymphocytic leukemia.

The chain links TRBV29-1 to TRBJ1-1; D is unclear. This CDR3 region has 11 residues. Germline CDR1 reads SQVTM; CDR2 reads ANQGSEA. Between the trimmed V and J ends, which lost 4 bases and 10 bases, there was a span of 13 bases. CDR3 region: CSVGLGPIAFF. CDR3 sequence (DNA): TGCAGCGTTGGTTTGGGCCCCATAGCTTTCTTT.

The chain uses TRBV28 and TRBJ1-2; the match to TRBD1 covers 9 bases. CDR1 and CDR2 (germline): MDHEN, SYDVKM. V trimming: 6 bases; J trimming: 4 bases; junction bases outside the gene matches: 6. This CDR3 has 14 amino acids. The CDR3 DNA reads as TGTGCCAGCAGCCCCACGGACAGGGGCTATGGCTACACCTTC. This codes for CASSPTDRGYGYTF.

This clone occurred a few times. The V call is TRBV6-1, the J call TRBJ1-1; 7 bases align to TRBD1. The V gene's germline CDR1 is MNHNS and CDR2 SASEGT. The CDR3 spans 13 residues. V shed 3 bases and J 5 bases; nucleotides not matched to a gene: 3. CDR3 sequence reads: CASSDQGGTEAFF. The CDR3, as DNA: TGTGCCAGCAGTGATCAGGGGGGAACTGAAGCTTTCTTT.

This clone was picked up one time. The V gene is TRBV7-6, the J gene TRBJ2-1, with TRBD2 matching 9 bases. Losses at the gene ends were 1 base for V and 5 bases for J; bases not matched to a gene: 9. CDR1 is SGHVS, CDR2 FNYEAQ, per germline. The CDR3 is 17 residues long. The CDR3 DNA reads TGTGCCAGCAGCTTAGTCGGGGGCGGGAGGGCCGACAATGAGCAGTTCTTC. Protein product: CASSLVGGGRADNEQFF.

This clone was counted a single time. The chain employs TRBV27 and TRBJ1-1, with D perhaps TRBD1 (5 bases). Trimming shortened V by 5 bases and J by 5 bases, and 12 bases separated the two germline ends. Germline CDR1 reads MNHEY; CDR2 reads SMNVEV (reference sequence). This CDR3 is built from 13 residues. The CDR3, as DNA: TGTGCCAGCAGTAAGGCAGGGTATACTGAAGCTTTCTTT. The encoded protein is CASSKAGYTEAFF.

The chain is built from TRBV30 and TRBJ1-1; TRBD1 matches at 8 bases. Germline loops: CDR1 GTSNPN, CDR2 SVGIG (reference sequence). V trimming: 5 bases; J trimming: 8 bases; junction bases outside the gene matches: 7. This CDR3 region has 12 residues. The CDR3 region is CAWASDRAEAFF. In nucleotides, the CDR3 is TGTGCCTGGGCCTCGGACAGGGCCGAAGCTTTCTTT.

The rearrangement joins TRBV7-2 to TRBJ2-7; D call uncertain. Trimming took off 4 bases at V and 6 bases at J, with 10 bases between the two ends. CDR1 SGHTA and CDR2 FQGNSA come from the germline V gene. This CDR3 is built from 12 residues. CDR3 DNA: TGTGCCAGCAGCTCGGGCCCTCTCGAGCAGTACTTC. It specifies CASSSGPLEQYF.

This clone came up once. The CDR3 sequence is CASSLISPYRVRGELFF. CDR3 DNA sequence: TGTGCCAGCAGTTTAATTTCCCCTTACAGGGTTCGCGGGGAGCTGTTTTTT. The chain joins TRBV28 to TRBJ2-2; perhaps TRBD1 as D (6 bases). The CDR3 totals 17 residues. Germline CDR1 is MDHEN and CDR2 is SYDVKM. Trimming removed 2 bases from V and 7 bases from J, with 20 bases in between.

The chain joins TRBV5-1 to TRBJ2-3; 8 bases match TRBD2. The CDR3 is made up of 14 amino acids. Germline values: CDR1 SGHRS, CDR2 YFSETQ. Losses at the gene ends were 6 bases for V and 6 bases for J; bases not matched to a gene: 9. The CDR3 spells CASNNGRAEDTQYF. The CDR3 DNA is TGCGCCAGCAACAACGGGAGGGCCGAGGATACGCAGTATTTT.

Ten or more counts support this clone. V gene TRBV30 combines with J gene TRBJ2-2, with D unclear. Per the germline V gene, CDR1 is GTSNPN and CDR2 is SVGIG (reference sequence). The CDR3 totals 13 residues. V lost 4 bases to trimming and J lost 3 bases, with 9 bases between them. This CDR3 reads CAWNFGDTGELFF. CDR3 coding DNA: TGTGCCTGGAACTTTGGTGACACCGGGGAGCTGTTTTTT.

The rearrangement joins TRBV4-2 to TRBJ1-4, with 8 nucleotides matching TRBD1. The V segment lost 4 bases and the J segment 5 bases; nucleotides outside the gene matches: 6. CDR3 length: 15 amino acids. CDR1 LGHNA and CDR2 YNFKEQ come from the germline V gene. The CDR3 here is CASSRSGGANEKLFF. The CDR3 DNA follows: TGTGCCAGCAGCCGATCAGGGGGCGCAAATGAAAAACTGTTTTTT.

This clone was seen a handful of times. The chain links TRBV6-6 to TRBJ2-7; 8 bases line up with TRBD2. The germline CDR1 and CDR2 sequences are MNHNY and SVGAGI (reference sequence). CDR3 length: 16 residues. J was trimmed by 6 bases and V by 2 bases; bases with no gene match: 12. As DNA, the CDR3 is TGTGCCAGCAGTTACGGGTCGTCGCGGGGGGTAGGCGAGCAGTACTTC. It encodes CASSYGSSRGVGEQYF.

V is TRBV11-2 and J is TRBJ1-2; D is unresolved. There are 14 residues in the CDR3. Germline CDR1 SGHAT, CDR2 FQNNGV. Deletions cut 8 bases from V and 8 bases from J, with 21 bases between. CDR3 region: CASGNLDSVKGYTF. The CDR3 DNA is TGTGCCAGCGGAAATTTGGACTCCGTGAAGGGCTACACCTTC.

The chain recombines TRBV13 with TRBJ1-2; TRBD1 agrees at 7 bases. The V segment lost 4 bases and the J segment 4 bases; nucleotides outside the gene matches: 6. The CDR3 sequence is 14 residues long. Germline V gene sequence: CDR1 PRHDT, CDR2 FYEKMQ (reference sequence). The CDR3 reads CASSSPGTAYGYTF. CDR3 nucleotides: TGTGCCAGCAGCTCCCCCGGGACAGCCTATGGCTACACCTTC.

V is TRBV7-2 and J is TRBJ2-2; D is perhaps TRBD2 (6 bases). Germline CDR1 reads SGHTA; CDR2 reads FQGNSA. The CDR3 covers 14 residues. The ends were cut back, 5 bases at V and 4 bases at J, with 11 bases in the middle. The CDR3: CASSLGGSTGELFF. The CDR3 DNA reads TGTGCCAGCAGCCTCGGGGGTTCCACCGGGGAGCTGTTTTTT.

CDR3 loop: CASSPQTGAPEAFF. In nucleotides, the CDR3 is TGTGCCAGCAGCCCTCAGACGGGTGCCCCTGAAGCTTTCTTT. V and J are TRBV9 and TRBJ1-1; no clear D. The CDR3 loop spans 14 amino acids. Germline V gene lookup returns CDR1 SGDLS and CDR2 YYNGEE. V shed 4 bases and J shed 6 bases, with 16 bases lying between them.

The V and J genes are TRBV5-4 and TRBJ2-1; D may be TRBD1 (7 bases). Trimming shortened V by 8 bases and J by 3 bases, and 12 bases separated the two germline ends. CDR3 size: 13 residues. Germline loops: CDR1 SGHNT, CDR2 YYREEE (reference sequence). The CDR3 here is CASWRDSYNEQFF. DNA for the CDR3: TGTGCCAGTTGGAGGGACAGCTACAATGAGCAGTTCTTC.

This chain uses TRBV4-1 with TRBJ2-1, with a tentative D call TRBD2 (6 bases). Germline V CDR1 and CDR2: MGHRA, YSYEKL. CDR3 size: 13 residues. Trimming stripped 3 bases from V and 7 bases from J, with 10 bases between. This CDR3 is CASSQAAGNEQFF. DNA of the CDR3: TGCGCCAGCAGCCAGGCGGCGGGGAATGAGCAGTTCTTC.

This sequence joins TRBV4-1 and TRBJ2-7, with D possibly matching TRBD1 (5 bases). The CDR3 has 13 amino acids. In germline, CDR1 is MGHRA, CDR2 YSYEKL. The V gene lost 5 bases and the J gene lost 3 bases, with 11 bases spanning the gap. The CDR3 nucleotides are TGCGCCAGCAGCACACTTGACAGCTACGAGCAGTACTTC. Encoded protein: CASSTLDSYEQYF.

The chain has TRBV5-1 and TRBJ1-1; the match to TRBD1 covers 7 bases. The length of the CDR3 is 14 residues. The germline V gene has CDR1 SGHRS and CDR2 YFSETQ. With 4 bases clipped from V and 6 bases from J, the junction kept 9 bases outside the gene matches. The CDR3 protein is CASSPSQGVPEAFF. The CDR3 bases are TGCGCCAGCAGCCCTTCCCAGGGGGTCCCTGAAGCTTTCTTT.

The V call is TRBV28, the J call TRBJ2-5; D call uncertain. V gave up 4 bases and J gave up 3 bases, with 12 bases separating them. CDR3 length equals 14 residues. The germline gives CDR1 MDHEN, CDR2 SYDVKM. Here the CDR3 DNA reads TGTGCCAGCAGTTCTCGATCGTGGGAAGAGACCCAGTACTTC. It specifies CASSSRSWEETQYF. Drawing the rest from reference TRBV28 and TRBJ2-5, the complete variable domain is DVKVTQSSRYLVKRTGEKVFLECVQDMDHENMFWYRQDPGLGLRLIYFSYDVKMKEKGDIPEGYSVSREKKERFSLILESASTNQTSMYLCASSSRSWEETQYFGPGTRLLVL.

The chain uses TRBV5-1 and TRBJ1-2; no firm D call. V lost 4 bases and J 7 bases, leaving 11 bases between the germline ends. The CDR3 totals 12 residues. Germline V CDR1 and CDR2: SGHRS, YFSETQ. The CDR3, as DNA: TGCGCCAGCAGCGATAATACCAGTGGCTACACCTTC. This encodes CASSDNTSGYTF.

The chain is built from TRBV18 and TRBJ1-1; D is uncertain. The CDR3 is 13 amino acids. V lost 5 bases, J lost 1 base, and 8 bases lay in between. Germline V gene lookup returns CDR1 KGHSH and CDR2 LQKENI. The CDR3 DNA follows: TGTGCCAGCTCAGACGGGGAGAACACTGAAGCTTTCTTT. The encoded protein is CASSDGENTEAFF.

This chain connects TRBV6-6 to TRBJ2-7; D is unclear. Germline V lookup: CDR1 MNHNY, CDR2 SVGAGI (reference sequence). This CDR3 has 11 amino acids. The V gene lost 6 bases and the J gene lost 7 bases, with 10 bases spanning the gap. The CDR3 is CASRQVEEQYF. The CDR3 bases are TGTGCCAGCAGGCAGGTGGAGGAGCAGTACTTC.

This clone was found once. The CDR3 DNA follows: TGTGCCACCCGAGCCCGAAGAGTGGACAATGAAAAACTGTTTTTT. Its protein is CATRARRVDNEKLFF. V gene TRBV7-8 combines with J gene TRBJ1-4; D remains ambiguous. V was trimmed by 10 bases and J by 5 bases, leaving 20 bases between them. CDR3 length equals 15 residues. Per the germline V gene, CDR1 is SGHVS and CDR2 is FQNEAQ.

The chain combines TRBV19 with TRBJ1-2; a possible D gene is TRBD1 (5 bases). The V gene's germline CDR1 is LNHDA and CDR2 SQIVND (reference sequence). Trimming took 7 bases from V and 8 from J, leaving 29 bases between them. The CDR3 contains 17 residues. The CDR3 DNA is TGTGCCAGTACCATGGACCTATACCAGCAGCCTTGGGGCGGCTACACCTTC. Translation: CASTMDLYQQPWGGYTF.

The V and J genes are TRBV28 and TRBJ1-5; 9 nucleotides line up with TRBD1. Trimming removed 3 bases from V and 2 bases from J; junction bases left unmatched: 2. The germline V gene encodes CDR1 MDHEN and CDR2 SYDVKM. The CDR3 is made up of 15 amino acids. The CDR3 DNA is TGTGCCAGCAGTTTCGACAGGGGGGGCAATCAGCCCCAGCATTTT. The encoded protein is CASSFDRGGNQPQHF.

This chain uses TRBV19 with TRBJ2-1; the match to TRBD2 covers 7 bases. The CDR3 is 15 amino acids. Germline V gene lookup returns CDR1 LNHDA and CDR2 SQIVND (reference sequence). V shed 5 bases, J shed 4 bases, and the junction held 8 bases outside the gene matches. As DNA, the CDR3 is TGTGCCAGTAGTGTGGGAGCGGGAAATTACAATGAGCAGTTCTTC. Its protein is CASSVGAGNYNEQFF. The entire variable domain, with the rest obtained from reference TRBV19 and TRBJ2-1, is as follows: DGGITQSPKYLFRKEGQNVTLSCEQNLNHDAMYWYRQDPGQGLRLIYYSQIVNDFQKGDIAEGYSVSREKKESFPLTVTSAQKNPTAFYLCASSVGAGNYNEQFFGPGTRLTVL.

The rearrangement links TRBV6-5 to TRBJ2-5; D is undetermined. V was shortened by 5 bases and J by 7 bases, with 14 bases between the two germline ends. The CDR3 contains 13 residues. In germline, CDR1 is MNHEY, CDR2 SVGAGI. CDR3 DNA sequence: TGTGCCAGCAGTCTAGGGCGATTGGGGACCCAGTACTTC. It is translated as CASSLGRLGTQYF.

V is TRBV9 and J is TRBJ2-1; D unresolved. Trimming left V 0 bases short and J 3 bases short, with 7 bases between. From germline, CDR1 is SGDLS and CDR2 YYNGEE. This CDR3 comprises 14 residues. The CDR3 region is CASSVANNYNEQFF. The CDR3 DNA reads TGTGCCAGCAGCGTAGCAAACAACTACAATGAGCAGTTCTTC.

This clone was detected once. J is TRBJ2-7 and V is TRBV19, with 12 nucleotides matching TRBD2. Unmatched junction bases numbered 4, after V lost 4 bases and J lost 6 bases. Germline assignment: CDR1 LNHDA and CDR2 SQIVND (reference sequence). This CDR3 has 14 amino acids. The CDR3 here is CASSRLAGGREQYF. The CDR3 DNA sequence: TGTGCCAGTAGTAGGCTAGCGGGAGGGCGCGAGCAGTACTTC.